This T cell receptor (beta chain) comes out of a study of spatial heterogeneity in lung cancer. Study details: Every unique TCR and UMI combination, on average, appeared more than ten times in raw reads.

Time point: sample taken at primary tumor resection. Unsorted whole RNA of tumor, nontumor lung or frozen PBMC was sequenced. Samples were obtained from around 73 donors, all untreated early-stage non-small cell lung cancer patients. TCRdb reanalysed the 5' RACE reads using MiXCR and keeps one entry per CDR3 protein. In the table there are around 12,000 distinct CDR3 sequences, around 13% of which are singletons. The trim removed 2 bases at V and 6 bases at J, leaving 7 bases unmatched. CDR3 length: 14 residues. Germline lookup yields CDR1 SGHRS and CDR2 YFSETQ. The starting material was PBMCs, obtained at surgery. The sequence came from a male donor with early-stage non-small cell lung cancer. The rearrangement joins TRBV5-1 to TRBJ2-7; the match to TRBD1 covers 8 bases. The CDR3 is CASSFQGALSEQYF. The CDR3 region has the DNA TGCGCCAGCAGCTTCCAGGGGGCCCTTAGCGAGCAGTACTTC.